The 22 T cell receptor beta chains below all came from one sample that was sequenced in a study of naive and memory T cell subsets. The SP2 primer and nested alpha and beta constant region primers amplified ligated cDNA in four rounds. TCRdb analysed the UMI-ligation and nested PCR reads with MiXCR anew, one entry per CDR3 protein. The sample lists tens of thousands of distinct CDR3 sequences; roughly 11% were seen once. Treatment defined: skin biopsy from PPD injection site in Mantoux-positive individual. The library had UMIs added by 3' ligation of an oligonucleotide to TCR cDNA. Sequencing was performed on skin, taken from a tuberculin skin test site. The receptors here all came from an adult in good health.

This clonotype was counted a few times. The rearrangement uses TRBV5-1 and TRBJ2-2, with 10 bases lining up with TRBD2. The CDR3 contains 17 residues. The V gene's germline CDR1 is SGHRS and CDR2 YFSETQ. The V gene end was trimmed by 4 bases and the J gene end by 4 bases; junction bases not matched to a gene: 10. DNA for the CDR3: TGCGCCAGCAGCGGCTCAGCGGGGGGGCCGAGCACCGGGGAGCTGTTTTTT. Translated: CASSGSAGGPSTGELFF. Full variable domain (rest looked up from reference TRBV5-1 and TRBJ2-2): KAGVTQTPRYLIKTRGQQVTLSCSPISGHRSVSWYQQTPGQGLQFLFEYFSETQRNKGNFPGRFSGRQFSNSRSEMNVSTLELGDSALYLCASSGSAGGPSTGELFFGEGSRLTVL.

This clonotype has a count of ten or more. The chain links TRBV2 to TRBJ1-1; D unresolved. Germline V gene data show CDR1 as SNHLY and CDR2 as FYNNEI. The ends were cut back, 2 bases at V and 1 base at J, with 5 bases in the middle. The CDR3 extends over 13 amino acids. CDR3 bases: TGTGCCAGCAGTGAAAGGTGGAACACTGAAGCTTTCTTT. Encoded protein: CASSERWNTEAFF.

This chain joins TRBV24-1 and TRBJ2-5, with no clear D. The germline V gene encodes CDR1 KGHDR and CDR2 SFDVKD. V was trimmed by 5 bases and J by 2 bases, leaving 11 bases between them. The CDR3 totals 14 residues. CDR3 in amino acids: CATSAPTPQETQYF. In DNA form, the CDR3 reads TGTGCCACCAGTGCTCCGACCCCACAAGAGACCCAGTACTTC.

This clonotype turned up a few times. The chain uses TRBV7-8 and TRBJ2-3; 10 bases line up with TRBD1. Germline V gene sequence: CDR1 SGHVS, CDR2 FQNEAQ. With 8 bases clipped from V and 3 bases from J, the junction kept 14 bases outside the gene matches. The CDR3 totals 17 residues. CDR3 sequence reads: CASAYHRGQGSTDTQYF. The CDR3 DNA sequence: TGTGCCAGCGCATACCACCGGGGACAGGGGTCAACAGATACGCAGTATTTT.

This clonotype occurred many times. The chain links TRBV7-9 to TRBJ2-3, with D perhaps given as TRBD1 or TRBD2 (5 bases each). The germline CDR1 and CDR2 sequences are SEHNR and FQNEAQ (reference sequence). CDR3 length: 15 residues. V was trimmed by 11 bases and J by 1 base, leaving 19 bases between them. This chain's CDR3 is CAGHTAGTGTDTQYF. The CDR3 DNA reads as TGTGCCGGCCATACAGCAGGGACGGGCACAGATACGCAGTATTTT.

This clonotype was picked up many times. DNA of the CDR3: TGTGCCAGCAGCCAAGGCAGGGGCGCAGATACGCAGTATTTT. This codes for CASSQGRGADTQYF. The chain couples TRBV14 to TRBJ2-3, with a possible D match to TRBD1 (6 bases). In germline, CDR1 is SGHDN, CDR2 FVKESK. The CDR3 sequence is 14 residues long. Trimming removed 1 base at V and 4 bases at J, with 9 bases between. Complete variable domain (other parts from reference TRBV14 and TRBJ2-3): EAGVTQFPSHSVIEKGQTVTLRCDPISGHDNLYWYRRVMGKEIKFLLHFVKESKQDESGMPNNRFLAERTGGTYSTLKVQPAELEDSGVYFCASSQGRGADTQYFGPGTRLTVL.

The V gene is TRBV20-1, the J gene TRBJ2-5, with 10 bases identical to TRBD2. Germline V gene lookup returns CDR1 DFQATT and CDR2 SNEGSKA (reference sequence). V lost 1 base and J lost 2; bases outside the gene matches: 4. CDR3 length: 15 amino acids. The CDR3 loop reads CSARGPGLAQETQYF. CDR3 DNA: TGCAGTGCTAGAGGCCCGGGACTAGCGCAAGAGACCCAGTACTTC.

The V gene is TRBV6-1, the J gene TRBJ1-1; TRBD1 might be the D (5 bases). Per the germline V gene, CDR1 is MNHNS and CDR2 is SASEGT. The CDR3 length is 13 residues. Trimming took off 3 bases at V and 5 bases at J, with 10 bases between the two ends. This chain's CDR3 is CASSDIKGTEAFF. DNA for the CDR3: TGTGCCAGCAGTGACATTAAGGGGACTGAAGCTTTCTTT.

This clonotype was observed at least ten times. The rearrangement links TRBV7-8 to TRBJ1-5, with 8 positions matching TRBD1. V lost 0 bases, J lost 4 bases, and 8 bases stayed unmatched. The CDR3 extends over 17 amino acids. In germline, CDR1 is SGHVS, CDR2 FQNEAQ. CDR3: CASSLAGPGGPNQPQHF. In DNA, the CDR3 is TGTGCCAGCAGCTTAGCAGGCCCAGGGGGCCCAAATCAGCCCCAGCATTTT.

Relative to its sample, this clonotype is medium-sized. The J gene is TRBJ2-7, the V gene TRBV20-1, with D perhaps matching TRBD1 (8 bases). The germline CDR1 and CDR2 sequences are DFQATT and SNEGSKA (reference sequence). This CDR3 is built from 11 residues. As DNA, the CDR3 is TGCTGGGCTACAGGGGGGGACGAGCAGTACTTC. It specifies CWATGGDEQYF.

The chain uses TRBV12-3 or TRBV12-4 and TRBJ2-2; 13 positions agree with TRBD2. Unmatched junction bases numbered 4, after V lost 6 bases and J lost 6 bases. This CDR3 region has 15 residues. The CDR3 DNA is TGTGCCAGCAGCGGACTAGCGGGAGAGGCCGGGGAGCTGTTTTTT. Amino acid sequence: CASSGLAGEAGELFF.

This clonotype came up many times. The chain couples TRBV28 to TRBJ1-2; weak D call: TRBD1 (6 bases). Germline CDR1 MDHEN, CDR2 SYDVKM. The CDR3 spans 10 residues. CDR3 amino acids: CGWGRYGYTF. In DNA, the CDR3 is TGTGGATGGGGGCGGTATGGCTACACCTTC.

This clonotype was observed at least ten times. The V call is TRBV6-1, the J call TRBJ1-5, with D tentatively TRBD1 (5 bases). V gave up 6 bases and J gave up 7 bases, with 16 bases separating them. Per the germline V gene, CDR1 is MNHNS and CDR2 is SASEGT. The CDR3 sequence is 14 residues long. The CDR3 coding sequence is TGTGCCAGCAGGGGCGTGGGGTGGGGCCAGCCCCAGCATTTT. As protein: CASRGVGWGQPQHF.

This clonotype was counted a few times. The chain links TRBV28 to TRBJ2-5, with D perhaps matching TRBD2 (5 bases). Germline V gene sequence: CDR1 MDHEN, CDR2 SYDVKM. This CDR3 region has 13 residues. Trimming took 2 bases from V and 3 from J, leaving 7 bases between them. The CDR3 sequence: CASSLASKETQYF. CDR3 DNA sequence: TGTGCCAGCAGTTTAGCTAGCAAAGAGACCCAGTACTTC.

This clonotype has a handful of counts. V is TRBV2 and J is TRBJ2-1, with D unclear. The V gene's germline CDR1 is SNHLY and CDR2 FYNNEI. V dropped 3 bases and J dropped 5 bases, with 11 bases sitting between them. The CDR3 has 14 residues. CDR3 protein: CASSDRALNNEQFF. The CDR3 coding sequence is TGTGCCAGCAGTGATCGGGCGCTGAACAATGAGCAGTTCTTC.

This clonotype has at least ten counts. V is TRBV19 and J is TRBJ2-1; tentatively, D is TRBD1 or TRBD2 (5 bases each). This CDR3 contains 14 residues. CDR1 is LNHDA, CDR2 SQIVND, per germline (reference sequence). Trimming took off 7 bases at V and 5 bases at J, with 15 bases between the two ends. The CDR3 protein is CASTMGDQHNEQFF. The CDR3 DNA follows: TGTGCCAGTACCATGGGGGACCAGCACAATGAGCAGTTCTTC.

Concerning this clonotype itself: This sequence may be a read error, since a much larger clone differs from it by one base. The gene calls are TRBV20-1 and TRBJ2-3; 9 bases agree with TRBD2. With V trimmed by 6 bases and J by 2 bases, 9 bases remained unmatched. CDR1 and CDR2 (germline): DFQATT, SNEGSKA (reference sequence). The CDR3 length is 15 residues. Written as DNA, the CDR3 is TGCAGTGCAGACGGACTAGCGAGGTCCACAGATACGCAGTATTTT. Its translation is CSADGLARSTDTQYF.

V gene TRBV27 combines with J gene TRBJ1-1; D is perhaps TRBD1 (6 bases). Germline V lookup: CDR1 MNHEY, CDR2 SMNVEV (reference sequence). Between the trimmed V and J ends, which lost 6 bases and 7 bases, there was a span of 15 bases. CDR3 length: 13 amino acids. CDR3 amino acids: CASRMRGANEAFF. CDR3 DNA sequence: TGTGCCAGCAGGATGAGGGGGGCGAATGAAGCTTTCTTT.

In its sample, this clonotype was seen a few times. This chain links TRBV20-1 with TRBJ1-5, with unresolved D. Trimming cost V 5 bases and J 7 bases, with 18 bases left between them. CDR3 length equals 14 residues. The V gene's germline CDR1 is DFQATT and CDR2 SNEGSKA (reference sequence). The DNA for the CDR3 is TGCAGTGCTTCCCCTAAGGGTTCGGGGCAGCCCCAGCATTTT. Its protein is CSASPKGSGQPQHF.

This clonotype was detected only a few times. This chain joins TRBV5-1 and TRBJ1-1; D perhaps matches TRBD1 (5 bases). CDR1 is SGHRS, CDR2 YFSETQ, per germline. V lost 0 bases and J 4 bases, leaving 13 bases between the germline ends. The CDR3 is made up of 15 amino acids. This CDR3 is CASSLERGGGTEAFF. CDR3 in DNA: TGCGCCAGCAGCTTGGAAAGGGGCGGCGGCACTGAAGCTTTCTTT.

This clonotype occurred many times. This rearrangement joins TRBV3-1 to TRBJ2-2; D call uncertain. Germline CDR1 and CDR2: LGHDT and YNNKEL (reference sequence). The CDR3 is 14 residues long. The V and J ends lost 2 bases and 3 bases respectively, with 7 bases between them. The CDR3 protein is CASSQRRDTGELFF. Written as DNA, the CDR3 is TGTGCCAGCAGCCAACGCAGAGACACCGGGGAGCTGTTTTTT.

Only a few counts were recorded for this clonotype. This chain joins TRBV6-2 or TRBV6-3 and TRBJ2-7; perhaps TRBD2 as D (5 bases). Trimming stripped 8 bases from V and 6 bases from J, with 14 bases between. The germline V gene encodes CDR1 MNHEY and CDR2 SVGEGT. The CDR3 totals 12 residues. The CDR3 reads CASREDSFEQYF. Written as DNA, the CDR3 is TGTGCCAGCCGCGAGGACTCGTTCGAGCAGTACTTC.